This T cell receptor beta chain stems from a study of CD4 T cells in relation to SARS-CoV-2 and coronaviruses. For the study at large: PBMCs were cultured with antigen for about eleven days before TCR beta sequencing. Negative control cultures got HIV-1 Nef peptides or no peptide. Study results and limitations: SARS-CoV-2-driven expansion was significantly weaker in crossreactive than monoreactive clones.

Assay: immunoSEQ multiplex PCR; the TCRdb copy retains only in-frame clones and omits some. The sample has around 23,000 clones, about three quarters seen once. Unexposed donor CD4+ T cells date from about 2011-2018, before the COVID-19 pandemic. CD4+ T cells were isolated from the cells after 10 days of culture. Unexposed-donor CD4+ T cells were probed with SARS-CoV-2 S/N and four cold-coronavirus spikes, cells permitting. With respect to this clone: The antigen is undetermined.

The CDR3 extends over 14 amino acids. After removal of 3 bases from V and 9 bases from J, the junction contained 4 bases not matched to a gene. The germline V gene has CDR1 KGHSH and CDR2 LQKENI. The source is a human donor in good health. The sequencing sample was made of CD4+ T cells from PBMCs, cultured in vitro. The chain combines TRBV18 with TRBJ1-6; 8 bases agree with TRBD1. CDR3 protein: CASSPTGEASPLHF. CDR3 coding DNA: TGTGCCAGCTCACCGACAGGGGAGGCTTCACCCCTCCACTTT.